The T cell receptor (beta chain) described here comes from a study of blood T cells in healthy people across ages. PCR was performed a second time for about 7 to 12 cycles using a sample-barcoded 5' primer and a J-beta primer mix. TCRdb reprocessed the 5' RACE reads with MiXCR, giving one entry per CDR3 protein. There are some 1.4 million distinct CDR3 sequences in the sample; 42% occur only once, and approximately 7.9% lies in the top ten. CDR1 MGHRA and CDR2 YSYEKL come from the germline V gene. V lost 1 base, J lost 4 bases, and 11 bases lay in between. The CDR3 runs 14 residues. This receptor was obtained from a woman between 18 and 30 years old in good health. The specimen sequenced was blood. V and J are TRBV4-1 and TRBJ2-7; D perhaps matches TRBD1 (6 bases). CDR3 nucleotides: TGCGCCAGCAGCCAAGGCCCAGGGGTGTACGAGCAGTACTTC. This codes for CASSQGPGVYEQYF.